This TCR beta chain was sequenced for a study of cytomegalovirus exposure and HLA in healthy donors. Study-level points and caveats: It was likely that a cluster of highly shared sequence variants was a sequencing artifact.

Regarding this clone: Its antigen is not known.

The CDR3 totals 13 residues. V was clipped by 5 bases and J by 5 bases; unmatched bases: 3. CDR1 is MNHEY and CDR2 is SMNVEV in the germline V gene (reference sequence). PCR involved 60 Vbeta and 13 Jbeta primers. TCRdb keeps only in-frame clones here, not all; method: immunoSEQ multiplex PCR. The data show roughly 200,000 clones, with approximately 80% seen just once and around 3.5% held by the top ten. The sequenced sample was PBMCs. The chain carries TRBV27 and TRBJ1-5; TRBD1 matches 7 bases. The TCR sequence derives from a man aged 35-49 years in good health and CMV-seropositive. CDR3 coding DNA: TGTGCCAGCAGTCGGGACAGCCATCAGCCCCAGCATTTT. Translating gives CASSRDSHQPQHF.